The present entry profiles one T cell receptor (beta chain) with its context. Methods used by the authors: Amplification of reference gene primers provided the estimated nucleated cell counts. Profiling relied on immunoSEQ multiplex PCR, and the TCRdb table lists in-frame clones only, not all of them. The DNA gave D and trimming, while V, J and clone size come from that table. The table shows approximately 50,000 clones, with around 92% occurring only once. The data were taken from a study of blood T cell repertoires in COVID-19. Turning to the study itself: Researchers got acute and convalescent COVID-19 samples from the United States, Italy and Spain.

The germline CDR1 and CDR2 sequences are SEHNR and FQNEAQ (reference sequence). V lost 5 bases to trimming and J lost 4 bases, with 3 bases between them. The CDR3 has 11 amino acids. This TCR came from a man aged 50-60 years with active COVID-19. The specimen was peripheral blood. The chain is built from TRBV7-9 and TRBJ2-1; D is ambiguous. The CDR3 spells CASSRYNEQFF. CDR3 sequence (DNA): TGTGCCAGCAGCCGGTACAATGAGCAGTTCTTC. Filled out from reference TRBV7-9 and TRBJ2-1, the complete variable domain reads DTGVSQNPRHKITKRGQNVTFRCDPISEHNRLYWYRQTLGQGPEFLTYFQNEAQLEKSRLLSDRFSAERPKGSFSTLEIQRTEQGDSAMYLCASSRYNEQFFGPGTRLTVL.